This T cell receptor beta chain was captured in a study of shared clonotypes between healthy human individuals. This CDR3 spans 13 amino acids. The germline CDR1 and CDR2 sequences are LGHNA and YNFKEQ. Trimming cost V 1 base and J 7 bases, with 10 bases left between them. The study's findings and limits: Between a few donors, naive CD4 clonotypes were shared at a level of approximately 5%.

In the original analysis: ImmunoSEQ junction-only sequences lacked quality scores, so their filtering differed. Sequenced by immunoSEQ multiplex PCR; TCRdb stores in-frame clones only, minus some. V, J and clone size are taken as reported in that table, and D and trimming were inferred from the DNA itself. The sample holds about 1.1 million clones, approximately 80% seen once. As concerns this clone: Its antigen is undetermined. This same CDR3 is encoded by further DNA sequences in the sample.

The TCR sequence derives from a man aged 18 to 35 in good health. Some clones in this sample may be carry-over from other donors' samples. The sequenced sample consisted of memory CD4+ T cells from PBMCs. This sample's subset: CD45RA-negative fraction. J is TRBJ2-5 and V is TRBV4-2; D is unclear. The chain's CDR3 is CASSQGAVATQYF. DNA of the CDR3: TGTGCCAGCAGCCAAGGGGCGGTGGCGACCCAGTACTTC.